This T cell receptor (beta chain) was found in a study of pediatric ulcerative colitis. The CDR3 runs to 13 residues. CDR1 and CDR2 (germline): SGHDN, FVKESK. The V end was cut by 4 bases, the J end by 3 bases, with 10 bases between. The protocol was immunoSEQ multiplex PCR, while the TCRdb copy is restricted to in-frame clones and leaves out a portion. The table has about 36,000 clones, around four fifths seen once. Sequencing was performed on blood. This chain uses TRBV14 with TRBJ2-7; D gene ambiguous. The sequence was collected from a girl between 5 and 17 years old with moderate ulcerative colitis. Here the CDR3 reads CASSPGTGYEQYF. CDR3 coding DNA: TGTGCCAGCAGCCCCGGAACGGGCTACGAGCAGTACTTC.